The present TCR beta chain was sequenced within a study of cytomegalovirus exposure and HLA in healthy donors. Use of 60 Vbeta and 13 Jbeta primers characterized the PCR. Method: immunoSEQ multiplex PCR; TCRdb's copy keeps in-frame clones and lacks some. The repertoire includes over 200,000 clones, 70% to 90% of them detected once, and over 1% sits in the top ten. This CDR3 spans 15 amino acids. V lost 7 bases to trimming and J lost 1 base, with 14 bases between them. The V gene's germline CDR1 is MDHEN and CDR2 SYDVKM. The origin of this receptor is a human donor in good health. The gene calls are TRBV28 and TRBJ2-1; weak D call: TRBD2 (6 bases). Sequencing was carried out using PBMCs. The CDR3 loop reads CASNPGLSSYNEQFF. DNA for the CDR3: TGTGCCAGCAACCCGGGACTTTCGTCCTACAATGAGCAGTTCTTC. Supplemented by reference TRBV28 and TRBJ2-1, the full variable domain reads DVKVTQSSRYLVKRTGEKVFLECVQDMDHENMFWYRQDPGLGLRLIYFSYDVKMKEKGDIPEGYSVSREKKERFSLILESASTNQTSMYLCASNPGLSSYNEQFFGPGTRLTVL.